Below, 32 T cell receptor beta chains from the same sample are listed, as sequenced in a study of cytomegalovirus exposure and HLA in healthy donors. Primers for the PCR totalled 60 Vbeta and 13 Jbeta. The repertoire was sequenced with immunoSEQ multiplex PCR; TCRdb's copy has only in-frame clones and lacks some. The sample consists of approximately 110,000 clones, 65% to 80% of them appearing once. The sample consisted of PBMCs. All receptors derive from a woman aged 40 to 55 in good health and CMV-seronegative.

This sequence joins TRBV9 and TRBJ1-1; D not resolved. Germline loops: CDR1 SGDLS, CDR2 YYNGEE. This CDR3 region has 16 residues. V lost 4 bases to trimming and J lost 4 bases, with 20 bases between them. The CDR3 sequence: CASSQTPWAGSTEAFF. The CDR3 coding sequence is TGTGCCAGCAGCCAAACCCCCTGGGCAGGTAGCACTGAAGCTTTCTTT.

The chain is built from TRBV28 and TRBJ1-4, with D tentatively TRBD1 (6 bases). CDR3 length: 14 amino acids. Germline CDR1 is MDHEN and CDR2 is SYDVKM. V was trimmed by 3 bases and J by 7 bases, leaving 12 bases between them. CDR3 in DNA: TGTGCCAGCAGTTTCGGGACAATGCGTGAAAAACTGTTTTTT. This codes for CASSFGTMREKLFF.

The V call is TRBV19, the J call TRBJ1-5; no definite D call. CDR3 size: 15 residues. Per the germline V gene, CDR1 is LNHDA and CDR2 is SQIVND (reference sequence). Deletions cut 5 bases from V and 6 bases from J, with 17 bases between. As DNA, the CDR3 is TGTGCCAGTAGTCCCCATGAAGAAGCTCGTCAGCCCCAGCATTTT. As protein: CASSPHEEARQPQHF.

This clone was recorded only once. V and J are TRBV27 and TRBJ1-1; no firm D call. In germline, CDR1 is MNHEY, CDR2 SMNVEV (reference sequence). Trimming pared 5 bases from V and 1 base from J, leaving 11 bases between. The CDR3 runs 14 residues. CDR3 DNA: TGTGCCAGCAGTCCGCCCGGGTGGAACACTGAAGCTTTCTTT. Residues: CASSPPGWNTEAFF.

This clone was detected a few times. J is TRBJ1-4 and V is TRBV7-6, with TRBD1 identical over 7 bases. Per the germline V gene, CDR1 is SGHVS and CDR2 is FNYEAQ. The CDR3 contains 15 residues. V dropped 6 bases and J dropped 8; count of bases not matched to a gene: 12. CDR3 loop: CASSSTTGVSEKLFF. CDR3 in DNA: TGTGCCAGCAGTTCTACTACAGGGGTGAGCGAAAAACTGTTTTTT.

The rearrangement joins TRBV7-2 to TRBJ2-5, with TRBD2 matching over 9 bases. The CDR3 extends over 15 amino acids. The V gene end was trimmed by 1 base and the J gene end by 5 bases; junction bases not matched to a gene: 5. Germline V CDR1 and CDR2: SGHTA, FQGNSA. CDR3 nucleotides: TGTGCCAGCAGCTTAGTTCCTAGCGGGGTGGAGACCCAGTACTTC. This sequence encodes CASSLVPSGVETQYF.

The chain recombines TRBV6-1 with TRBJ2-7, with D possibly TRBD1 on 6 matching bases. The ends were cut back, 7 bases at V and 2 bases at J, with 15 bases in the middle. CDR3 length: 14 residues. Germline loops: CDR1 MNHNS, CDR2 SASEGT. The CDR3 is CASNKGDGAYEQYF. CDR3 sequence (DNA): TGTGCCAGCAACAAGGGGGATGGGGCCTACGAGCAGTACTTC.

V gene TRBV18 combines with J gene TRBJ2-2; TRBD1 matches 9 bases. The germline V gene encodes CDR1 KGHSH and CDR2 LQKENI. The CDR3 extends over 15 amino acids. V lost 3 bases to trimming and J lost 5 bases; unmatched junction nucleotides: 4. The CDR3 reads CASSPRDRVTGELFF. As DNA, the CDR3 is TGTGCCAGCTCACCCCGGGACAGGGTTACCGGGGAGCTGTTTTTT.

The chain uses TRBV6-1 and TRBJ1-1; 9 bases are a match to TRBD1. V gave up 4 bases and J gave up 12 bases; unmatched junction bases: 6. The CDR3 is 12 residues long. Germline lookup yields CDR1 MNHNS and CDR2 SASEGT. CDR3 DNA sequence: TGTGCCAGCAGTGTCGGACAGGGGATGTCTTTCTTT. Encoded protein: CASSVGQGMSFF.

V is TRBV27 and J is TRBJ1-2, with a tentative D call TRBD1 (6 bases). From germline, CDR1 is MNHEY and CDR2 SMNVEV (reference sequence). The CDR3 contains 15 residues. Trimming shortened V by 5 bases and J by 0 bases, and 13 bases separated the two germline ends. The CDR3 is CASSPGDGANYGYTF. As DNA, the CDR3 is TGTGCCAGCAGTCCAGGGGACGGAGCTAACTATGGCTACACCTTC.

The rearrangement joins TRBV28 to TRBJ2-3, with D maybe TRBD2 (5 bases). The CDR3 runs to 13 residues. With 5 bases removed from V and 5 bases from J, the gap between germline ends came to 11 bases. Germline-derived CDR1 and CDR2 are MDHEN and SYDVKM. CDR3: CASSVSERDTQYF. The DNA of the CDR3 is TGTGCCAGCAGTGTTAGCGAACGAGATACGCAGTATTTT.

The CDR3 DNA reads as TGTGCCAGCAGTTTTTCGGGGTCTGGAAACACCATATATTTT. This encodes CASSFSGSGNTIYF. The rearrangement uses TRBV28 and TRBJ1-3; D call uncertain. The CDR3 has 14 residues. Trimming stripped 3 bases from V and 1 base from J, with 7 bases between. Germline V gene lookup returns CDR1 MDHEN and CDR2 SYDVKM.

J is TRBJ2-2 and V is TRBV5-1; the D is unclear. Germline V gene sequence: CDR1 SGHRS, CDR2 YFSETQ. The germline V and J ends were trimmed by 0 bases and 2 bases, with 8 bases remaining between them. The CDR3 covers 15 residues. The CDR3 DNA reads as TGCGCCAGCAGCTTGGTTCGCAGTAACACCGGGGAGCTGTTTTTT. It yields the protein CASSLVRSNTGELFF.

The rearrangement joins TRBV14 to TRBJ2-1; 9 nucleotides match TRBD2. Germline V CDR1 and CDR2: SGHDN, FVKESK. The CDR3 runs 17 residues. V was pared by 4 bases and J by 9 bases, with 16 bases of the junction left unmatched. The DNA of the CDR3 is TGTGCCAGCAGCCCTCTCGAGATGTTAGCGGGAGCGATTGAGCAGTTCTTC. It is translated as CASSPLEMLAGAIEQFF.

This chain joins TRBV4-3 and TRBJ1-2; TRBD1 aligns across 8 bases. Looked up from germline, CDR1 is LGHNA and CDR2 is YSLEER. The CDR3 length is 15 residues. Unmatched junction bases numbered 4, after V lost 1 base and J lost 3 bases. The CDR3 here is CASSQVAGGDYGYTF. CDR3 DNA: TGCGCCAGCAGCCAAGTGGCAGGGGGCGACTATGGCTACACCTTC.

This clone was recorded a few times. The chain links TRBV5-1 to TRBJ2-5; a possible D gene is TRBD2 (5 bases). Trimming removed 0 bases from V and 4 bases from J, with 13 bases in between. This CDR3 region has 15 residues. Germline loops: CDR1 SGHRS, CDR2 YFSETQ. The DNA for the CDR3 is TGCGCCAGCAGCTTGGAGGGCTACGAGGGAGAGACCCAGTACTTC. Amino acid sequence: CASSLEGYEGETQYF.

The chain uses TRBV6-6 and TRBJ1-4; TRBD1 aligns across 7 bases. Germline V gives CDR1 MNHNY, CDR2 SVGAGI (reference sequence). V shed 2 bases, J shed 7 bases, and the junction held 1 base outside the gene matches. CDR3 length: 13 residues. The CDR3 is CASSYRQGEKLFF. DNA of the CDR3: TGTGCCAGCAGTTACCGACAGGGTGAAAAACTGTTTTTT.

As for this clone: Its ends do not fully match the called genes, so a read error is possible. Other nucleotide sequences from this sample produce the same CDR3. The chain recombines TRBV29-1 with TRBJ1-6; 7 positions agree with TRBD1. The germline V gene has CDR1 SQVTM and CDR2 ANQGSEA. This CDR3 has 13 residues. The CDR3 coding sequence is TGCAGCGTTCGACAGGGAGTCAATTCACCCCTCCACTTC. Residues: CSVRQGVNSPLHF.

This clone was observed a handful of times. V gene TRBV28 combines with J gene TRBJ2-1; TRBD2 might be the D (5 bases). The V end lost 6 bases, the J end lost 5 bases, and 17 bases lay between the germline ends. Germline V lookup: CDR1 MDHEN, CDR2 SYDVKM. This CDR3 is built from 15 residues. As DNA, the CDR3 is TGTGCCAGCAGCCCCACGGGGTGGGGAGACAATGAGCAGTTCTTC. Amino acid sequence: CASSPTGWGDNEQFF.

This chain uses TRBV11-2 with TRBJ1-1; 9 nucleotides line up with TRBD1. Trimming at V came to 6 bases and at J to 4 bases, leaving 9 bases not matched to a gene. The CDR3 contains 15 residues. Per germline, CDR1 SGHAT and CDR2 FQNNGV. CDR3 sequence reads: CASRGTGRGGTEAFF. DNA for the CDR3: TGTGCCAGCAGAGGGACAGGGCGAGGGGGCACTGAAGCTTTCTTT.

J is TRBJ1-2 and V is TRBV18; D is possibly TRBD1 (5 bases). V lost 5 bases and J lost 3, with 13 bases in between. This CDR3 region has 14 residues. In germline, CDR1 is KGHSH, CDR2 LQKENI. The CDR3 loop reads CASSARGGDYGYTF. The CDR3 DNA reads TGTGCCAGCTCAGCCCGGGGGGGTGACTATGGCTACACCTTC.

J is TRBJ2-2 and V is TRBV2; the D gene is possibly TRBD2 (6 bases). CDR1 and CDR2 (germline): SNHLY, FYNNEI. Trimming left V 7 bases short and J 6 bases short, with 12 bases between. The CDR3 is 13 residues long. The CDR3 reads CASTGLSPGELFF. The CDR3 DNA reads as TGTGCCAGCACTGGACTATCCCCCGGGGAGCTGTTTTTT.

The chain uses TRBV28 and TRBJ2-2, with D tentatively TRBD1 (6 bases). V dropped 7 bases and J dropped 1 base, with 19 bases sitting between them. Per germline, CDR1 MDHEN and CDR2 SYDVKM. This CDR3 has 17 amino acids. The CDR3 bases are TGTGCCAGCATCACCGCGGCGGGCAGGGGGAACACCGGGGAGCTGTTTTTT. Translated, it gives CASITAAGRGNTGELFF.

The CDR3 nucleotides read TGTGCCAGCAGTCGCCGCGGGGATGGAGAGACCCAGTACTTC. This sequence encodes CASSRRGDGETQYF. The V and J genes are TRBV6-1 and TRBJ2-5; D may be TRBD2 (6 bases). The CDR3 spans 14 residues. V lost 5 bases, J lost 4 bases, and 14 bases lay in between. CDR1 MNHNS and CDR2 SASEGT come from the germline V gene.

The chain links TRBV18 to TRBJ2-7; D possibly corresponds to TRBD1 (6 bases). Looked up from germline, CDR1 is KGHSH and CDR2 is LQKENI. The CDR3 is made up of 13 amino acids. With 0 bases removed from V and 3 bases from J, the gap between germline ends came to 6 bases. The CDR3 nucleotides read TGTGCCAGCTCACCACCGGACAGCTACGAGCAGTACTTC. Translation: CASSPPDSYEQYF. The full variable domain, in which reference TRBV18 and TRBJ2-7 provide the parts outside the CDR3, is NAGVMQNPRHLVRRRGQEARLRCSPMKGHSHVYWYRQLPEEGLKFMVYLQKENIIDESGMPKERFSAEFPKEGPSILRIQQVVRGDSAAYFCASSPPDSYEQYFGPGTRLTVT.

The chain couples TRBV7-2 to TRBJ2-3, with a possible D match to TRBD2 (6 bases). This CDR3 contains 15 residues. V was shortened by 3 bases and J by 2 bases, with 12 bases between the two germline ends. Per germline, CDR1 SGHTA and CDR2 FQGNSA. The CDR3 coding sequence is TGTGCCAGCAGCTTTGTGCGGGGTCTCACAGATACGCAGTATTTT. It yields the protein CASSFVRGLTDTQYF.

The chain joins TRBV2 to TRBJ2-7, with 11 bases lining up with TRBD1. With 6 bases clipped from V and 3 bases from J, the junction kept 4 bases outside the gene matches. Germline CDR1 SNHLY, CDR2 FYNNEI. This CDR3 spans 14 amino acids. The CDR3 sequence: CASRTGQGDYEQYF. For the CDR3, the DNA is TGTGCCAGCAGGACGGGACAGGGGGACTACGAGCAGTACTTC.

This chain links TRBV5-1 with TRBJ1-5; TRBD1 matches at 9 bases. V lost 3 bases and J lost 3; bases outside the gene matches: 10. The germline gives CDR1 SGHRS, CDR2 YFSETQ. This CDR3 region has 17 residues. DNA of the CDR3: TGCGCCAGCAGCTGCCTCCGGGACAGGGACGCCAATCAGCCCCAGCATTTT. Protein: CASSCLRDRDANQPQHF.

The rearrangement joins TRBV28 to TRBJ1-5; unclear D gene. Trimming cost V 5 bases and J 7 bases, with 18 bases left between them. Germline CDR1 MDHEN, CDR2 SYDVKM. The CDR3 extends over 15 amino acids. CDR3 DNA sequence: TGTGCCAGCAGTGAATGGTCCGGGAGAGGACAGCCCCAGCATTTT. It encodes CASSEWSGRGQPQHF. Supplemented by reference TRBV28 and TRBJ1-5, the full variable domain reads DVKVTQSSRYLVKRTGEKVFLECVQDMDHENMFWYRQDPGLGLRLIYFSYDVKMKEKGDIPEGYSVSREKKERFSLILESASTNQTSMYLCASSEWSGRGQPQHFGDGTRLSIL.

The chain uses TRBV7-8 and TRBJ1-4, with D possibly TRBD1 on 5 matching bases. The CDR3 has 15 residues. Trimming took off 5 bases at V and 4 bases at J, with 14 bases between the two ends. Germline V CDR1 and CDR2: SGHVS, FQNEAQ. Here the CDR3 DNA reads TGTGCCAGCAGCCCCTATGGGAGGGGTAATGAAAAACTGTTTTTT. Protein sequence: CASSPYGRGNEKLFF.

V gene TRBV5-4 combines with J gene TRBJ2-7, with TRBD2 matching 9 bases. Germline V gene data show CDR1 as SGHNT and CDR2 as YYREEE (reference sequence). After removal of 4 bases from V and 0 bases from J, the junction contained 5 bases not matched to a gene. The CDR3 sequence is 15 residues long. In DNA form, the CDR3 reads TGTGCCAGCAGCCTAGGCGGGGGGGTCTCCTACGAGCAGTACTTC. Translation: CASSLGGGVSYEQYF.

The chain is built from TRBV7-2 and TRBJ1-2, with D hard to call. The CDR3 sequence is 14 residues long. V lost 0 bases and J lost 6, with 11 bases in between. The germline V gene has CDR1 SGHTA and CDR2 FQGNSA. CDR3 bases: TGTGCCAGCAGCTTAGCGCTCCCCGGGAATGGCTACACCTTC. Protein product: CASSLALPGNGYTF.